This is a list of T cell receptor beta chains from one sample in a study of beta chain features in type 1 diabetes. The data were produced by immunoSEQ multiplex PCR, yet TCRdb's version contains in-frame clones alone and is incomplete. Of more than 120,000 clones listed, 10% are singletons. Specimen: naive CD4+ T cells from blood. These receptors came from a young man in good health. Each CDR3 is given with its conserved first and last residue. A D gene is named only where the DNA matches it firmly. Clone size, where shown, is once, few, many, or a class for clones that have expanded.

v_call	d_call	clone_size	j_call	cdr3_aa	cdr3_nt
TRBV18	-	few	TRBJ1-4	CASSPGSDGEKLFF	TGTGCCAGCTCCCCGGGATCGGACGGCGAAAAACTGTTTTTT
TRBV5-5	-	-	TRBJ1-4	CASSLSRANEKLFF	TGTGCCAGCAGCTTGAGCAGGGCTAATGAAAAACTGTTTTTT
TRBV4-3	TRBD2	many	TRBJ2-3	CASSQGASGGADTQYF	TGCGCCAGCAGCCAAGGGGCTAGCGGGGGCGCAGATACGCAGTATTTT
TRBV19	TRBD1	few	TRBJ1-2	CASSIPGTGNYGYTF	TGTGCCAGTAGTATTCCCGGGACAGGGAACTATGGCTACACCTTC
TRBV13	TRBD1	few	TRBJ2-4	CASSFRDSQKNIQYF	TGTGCCAGCAGCTTCCGGGACAGCCAAAAAAACATTCAGTACTTC
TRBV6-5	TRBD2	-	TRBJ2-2	CASRSGGVGTGELFF	TGTGCCAGCAGGTCCGGGGGGGTTGGCACCGGGGAGCTGTTTTTT
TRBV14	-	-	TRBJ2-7	CASRRQSSYEQYF	TGTGCCAGCAGACGACAGAGCTCCTACGAGCAGTACTTC
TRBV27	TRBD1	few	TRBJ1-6	CASSAGQGHSPLHF	TGTGCCAGCAGTGCGGGACAGGGACACTCACCCCTCCACTTT
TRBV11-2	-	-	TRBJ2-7	CASSLTTGGLEQYF	TGTGCCAGCAGCTTGACAACGGGGGGCCTCGAGCAGTACTTC
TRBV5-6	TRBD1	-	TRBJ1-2	CASSPRDRGYGYTF	TGTGCCAGCAGCCCGAGGGACAGGGGGTATGGCTACACCTTC
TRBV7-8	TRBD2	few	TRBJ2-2	CASSSKLAGEYTGELFF	TGTGCCAGCAGTTCGAAACTAGCGGGGGAGTACACCGGGGAGCTGTTTTTT
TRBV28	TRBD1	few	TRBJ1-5	CASSLATGFDSNQPQHF	TGTGCCAGCAGTTTAGCGACAGGGTTTGATAGCAATCAGCCCCAGCATTTT
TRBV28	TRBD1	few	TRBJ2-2	CASSLYLGQGRTGELFF	TGTGCCAGCAGTTTATATTTGGGACAGGGACGTACCGGGGAGCTGTTTTTT
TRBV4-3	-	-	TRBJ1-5	CASSQGQVNQPQHF	TGCGCCAGCAGCCAAGGACAGGTGAATCAGCCCCAGCATTTT
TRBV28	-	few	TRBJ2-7	CASSLSWRGPSYEQYF	TGTGCCAGCAGTTTATCCTGGCGGGGGCCCTCCTACGAGCAGTACTTC
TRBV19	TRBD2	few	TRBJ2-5	CASSSRGLAGGETQYF	TGTGCCAGTAGTTCCAGGGGGCTAGCGGGGGGAGAGACCCAGTACTTC
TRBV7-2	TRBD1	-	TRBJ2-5	CASSSGQGQETQYF	TGTGCCAGCAGCTCCGGACAGGGACAAGAGACCCAGTACTTC
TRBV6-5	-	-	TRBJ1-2	CASSYSGRNYGYTF	TGTGCCAGCAGTTACTCGGGGAGGAACTATGGCTACACCTTC
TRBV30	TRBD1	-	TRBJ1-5	CAWSVLGTGGINQPQHF	TGTGCCTGGAGTGTACTGGGGACAGGGGGAATCAATCAGCCCCAGCATTTT
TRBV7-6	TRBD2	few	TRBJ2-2	CASSSGLANTGELFF	TGTGCCAGCAGCTCGGGACTAGCGAACACCGGGGAGCTGTTTTTT
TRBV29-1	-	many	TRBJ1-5	CSVASSGGQPQHF	TGCAGCGTTGCTTCGTCAGGAGGGCAGCCCCAGCATTTT
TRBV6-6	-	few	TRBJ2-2	CASSGAGTGELFF	TGTGCCAGCAGCGGGGCGGGGACCGGGGAGCTGTTTTTT
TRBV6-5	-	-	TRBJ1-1	CASSKTGTFEAFF	TGTGCCAGCAGTAAAACCGGGACTTTCGAAGCTTTCTTT
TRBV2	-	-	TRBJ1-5	CASSAAGRGNQPQHF	TGTGCCAGCAGTGCGGCGGGTAGGGGCAATCAGCCCCAGCATTTT
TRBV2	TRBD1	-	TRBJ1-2	CASKGDSLNYGYTF	TGTGCCAGCAAAGGGGACAGCCTAAACTATGGCTACACCTTC
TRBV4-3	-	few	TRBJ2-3	CASSQDRGGIDTQYF	TGCGCCAGCAGCCAAGATAGGGGGGGGATAGATACGCAGTATTTT